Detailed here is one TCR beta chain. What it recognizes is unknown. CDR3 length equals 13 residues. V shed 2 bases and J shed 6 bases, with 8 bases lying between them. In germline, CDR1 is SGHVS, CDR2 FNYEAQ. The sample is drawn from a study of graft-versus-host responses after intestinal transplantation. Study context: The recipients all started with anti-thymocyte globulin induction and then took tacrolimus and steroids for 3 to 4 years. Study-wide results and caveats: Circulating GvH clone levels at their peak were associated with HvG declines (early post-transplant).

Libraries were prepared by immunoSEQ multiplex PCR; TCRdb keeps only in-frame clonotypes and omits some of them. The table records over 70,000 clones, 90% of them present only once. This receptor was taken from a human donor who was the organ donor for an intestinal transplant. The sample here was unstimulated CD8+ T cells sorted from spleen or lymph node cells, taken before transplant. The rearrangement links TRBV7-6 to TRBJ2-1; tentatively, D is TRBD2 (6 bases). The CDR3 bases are TGTGCCAGCAGCTTACTTAGCGGCAATGAGCAGTTCTTC. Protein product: CASSLLSGNEQFF.